This T cell receptor beta chain derives from a study of blood T cell repertoires in COVID-19. Study context: The United States, Italy and Spain were the sources of the acute and convalescent COVID-19 samples. From T cells, B-cell-depleted T cells, or PBMCs came the material, which was cDNA or gDNA.

Per the original data handling: Amplification from reference gene primers served as the basis for estimated nucleated cell counts. Sequenced by immunoSEQ multiplex PCR; TCRdb stores in-frame clones only, minus some. The D gene and trimming were derived from the DNA, and the V and J assignments and clone size from that table. The data show a few hundred thousand clones, 85% to 90% seen once. The table lists this clone with a few counts. This CDR3 is 15 amino acids long. With 3 bases clipped from V and 4 bases from J, the junction kept 6 bases outside the gene matches. In germline, CDR1 is KGHSH, CDR2 LQKENI.

The receptor was isolated from a woman aged 40 to 50 who had recovered from COVID-19. Source material: peripheral blood. The gene calls are TRBV18 and TRBJ1-2; 9 bases line up with TRBD1. CDR3 residues: CASSPTGGMSYGYTF. DNA of the CDR3: TGTGCCAGCTCACCGACAGGGGGGATGAGCTATGGCTACACCTTC.